This T cell receptor (beta chain) originates from a study of human T cells and chemical hapten exposure. At the level of the study: Sensitization employed 2% DPC on approximately 2 cm by approximately 2 cm of upper inner arm skin.

Unique molecular identifiers were attached to individual cDNA molecules within the library. TCRdb independently ran MiXCR on the RACE reads; one entry per CDR3 protein. The sample has around 260,000 distinct CDR3 sequences; over 8% are singletons. This clonotype has a count of ten or more. Germline loops: CDR1 DFQATT, CDR2 SNEGSKA (reference sequence). This CDR3 has 13 residues. With V trimmed by 6 bases and J by 4 bases, 9 bases remained unmatched. Time point in this sample: pre-sensitization, week 0. Treatment specified: therapeutic diphenylcyclopropenone sensitization with weekly scalp DPC. The gene calls are TRBV20-1 and TRBJ2-7, with 7 bases matching TRBD2. This TCR was sampled from a woman between 40 and 55 years old with alopecia areata. Some clones in this sample may be carry-over from other donors' samples. The source material was whole blood, sampled in connection with sensitization to the hapten diphenylcyclopropenone (DPC). Here the CDR3 reads CSALSGTQYEQYF. The CDR3 region has the DNA TGCAGTGCGTTAAGCGGGACCCAATACGAGCAGTACTTC.